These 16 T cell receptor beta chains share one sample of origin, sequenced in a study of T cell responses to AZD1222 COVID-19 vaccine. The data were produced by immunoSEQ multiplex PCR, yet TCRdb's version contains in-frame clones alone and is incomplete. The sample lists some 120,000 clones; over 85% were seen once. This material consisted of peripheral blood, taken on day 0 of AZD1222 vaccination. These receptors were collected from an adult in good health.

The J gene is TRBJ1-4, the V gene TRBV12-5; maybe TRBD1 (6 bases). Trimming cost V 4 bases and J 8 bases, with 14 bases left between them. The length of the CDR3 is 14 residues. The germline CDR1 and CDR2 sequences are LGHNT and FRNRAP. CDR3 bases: TGTGCTAGTGGTTCTGACATCAGGGGCGAAAAACTGTTTTTT. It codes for CASGSDIRGEKLFF.

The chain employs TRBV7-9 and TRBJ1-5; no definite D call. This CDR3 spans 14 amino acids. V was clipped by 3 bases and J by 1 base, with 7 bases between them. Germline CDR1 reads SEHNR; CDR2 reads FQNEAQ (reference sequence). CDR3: CASSLVGSNQPQHF. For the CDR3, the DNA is TGTGCCAGCAGCTTGGTGGGGAGCAATCAGCCCCAGCATTTT.

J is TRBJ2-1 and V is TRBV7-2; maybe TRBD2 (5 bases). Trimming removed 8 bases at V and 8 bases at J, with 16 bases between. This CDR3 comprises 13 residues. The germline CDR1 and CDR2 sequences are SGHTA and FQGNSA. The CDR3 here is CASALRKRDEQFF. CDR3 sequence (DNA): TGTGCCAGCGCTCTTAGAAAGAGGGATGAGCAGTTCTTC.

CDR3 nucleotide sequence: TGTGCCAGCGGACTAGCGGCGGACACCGGGGAGCTGTTTTTT. This gives the protein CASGLAADTGELFF. The chain is built from TRBV6-5 and TRBJ2-2; TRBD2 matches at 10 bases. Germline CDR1 is MNHEY and CDR2 is SVGAGI. The CDR3 loop spans 14 amino acids. J was trimmed by 3 bases and V by 8 bases; bases with no gene match: 3.

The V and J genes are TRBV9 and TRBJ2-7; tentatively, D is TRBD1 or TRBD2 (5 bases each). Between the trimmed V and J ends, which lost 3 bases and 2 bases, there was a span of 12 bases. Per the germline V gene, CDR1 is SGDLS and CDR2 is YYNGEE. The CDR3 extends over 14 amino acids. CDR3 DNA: TGTGCCAGCAGCGCTCCGGGACGGACCTACGAGCAGTACTTC. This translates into CASSAPGRTYEQYF.

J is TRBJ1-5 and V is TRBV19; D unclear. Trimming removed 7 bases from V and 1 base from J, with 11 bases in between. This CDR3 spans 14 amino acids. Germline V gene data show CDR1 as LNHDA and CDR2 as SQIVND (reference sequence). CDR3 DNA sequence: TGTGCCAGTATCCCGGCCGGGAGCAATCAGCCCCAGCATTTT. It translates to CASIPAGSNQPQHF.

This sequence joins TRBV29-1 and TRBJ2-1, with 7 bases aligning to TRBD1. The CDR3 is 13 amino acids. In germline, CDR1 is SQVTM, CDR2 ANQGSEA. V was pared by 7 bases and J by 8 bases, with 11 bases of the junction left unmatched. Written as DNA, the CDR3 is TGCAGCGGGCAAGACAGGGAACGGTATGAGCAGTTCTTC. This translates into CSGQDRERYEQFF.

The CDR3 protein is CASSLVASPSSTDTQYF. The CDR3 region has the DNA TGCGCCAGCAGCTTGGTAGCCAGTCCCTCTAGCACAGATACGCAGTATTTT. This chain uses TRBV5-1 with TRBJ2-3; the D is unclear. The V end was cut by 0 bases, the J end by 0 bases, with 14 bases between. CDR1 SGHRS and CDR2 YFSETQ come from the germline V gene. This CDR3 is 17 amino acids long.

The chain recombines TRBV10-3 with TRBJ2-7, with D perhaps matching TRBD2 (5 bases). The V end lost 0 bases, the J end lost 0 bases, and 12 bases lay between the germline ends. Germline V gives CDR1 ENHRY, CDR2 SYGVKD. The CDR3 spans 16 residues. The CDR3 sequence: CAISESPLGSSYEQYF. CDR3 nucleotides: TGTGCCATCAGTGAGTCGCCCCTAGGGAGCTCCTACGAGCAGTACTTC.

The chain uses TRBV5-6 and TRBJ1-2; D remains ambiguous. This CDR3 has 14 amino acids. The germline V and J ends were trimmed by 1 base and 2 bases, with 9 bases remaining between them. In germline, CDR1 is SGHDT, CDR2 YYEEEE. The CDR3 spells CASSLNPENYGYTF. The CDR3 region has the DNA TGTGCCAGCAGCTTGAATCCAGAAAACTATGGCTACACCTTC.

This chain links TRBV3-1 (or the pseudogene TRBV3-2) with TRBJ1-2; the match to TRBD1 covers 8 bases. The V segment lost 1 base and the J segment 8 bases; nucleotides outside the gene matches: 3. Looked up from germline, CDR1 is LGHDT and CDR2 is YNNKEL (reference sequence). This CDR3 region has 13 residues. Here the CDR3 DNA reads TGTGCCAGCAGCCAAGGGACAGGGCAAGGCTACACCTTC. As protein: CASSQGTGQGYTF.

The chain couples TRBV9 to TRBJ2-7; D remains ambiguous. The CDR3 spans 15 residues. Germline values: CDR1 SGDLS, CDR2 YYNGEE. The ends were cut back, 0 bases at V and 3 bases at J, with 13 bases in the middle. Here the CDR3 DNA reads TGTGCCAGCAGCGTAGGAGACGGAAACTACTACGAGCAGTACTTC. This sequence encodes CASSVGDGNYYEQYF. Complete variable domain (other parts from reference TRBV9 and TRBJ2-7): DSGVTQTPKHLITATGQRVTLRCSPRSGDLSVYWYQQSLDQGLQFLIQYYNGEERAKGNILERFSAQQFPDLHSELNLSSLELGDSALYFCASSVGDGNYYEQYFGPGTRLTVT.

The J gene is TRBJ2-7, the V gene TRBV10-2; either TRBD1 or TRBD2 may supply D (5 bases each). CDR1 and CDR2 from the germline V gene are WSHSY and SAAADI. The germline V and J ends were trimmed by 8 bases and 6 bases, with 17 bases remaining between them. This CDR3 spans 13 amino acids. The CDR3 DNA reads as TGCGCCAGCGGGGACGGCTTGGTCGGCGAGCAGTACTTC. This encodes CASGDGLVGEQYF.

The CDR3 spells CASISGDQPQHF. For the CDR3, the DNA is TGTGCCAGCATTTCCGGGGATCAGCCCCAGCATTTT. The chain combines TRBV5-8 with TRBJ1-5; D uncertain. V was clipped by 6 bases and J by 5 bases, with 9 bases between them. In germline, CDR1 is SGHTS, CDR2 YDEGEE. CDR3 length: 12 amino acids.

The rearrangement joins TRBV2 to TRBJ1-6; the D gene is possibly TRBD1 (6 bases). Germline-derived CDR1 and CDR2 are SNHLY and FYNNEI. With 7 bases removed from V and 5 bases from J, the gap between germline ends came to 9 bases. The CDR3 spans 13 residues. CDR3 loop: CASNRDHNSPLHF. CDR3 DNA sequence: TGTGCCAGCAACAGGGACCATAATTCACCCCTCCACTTT.

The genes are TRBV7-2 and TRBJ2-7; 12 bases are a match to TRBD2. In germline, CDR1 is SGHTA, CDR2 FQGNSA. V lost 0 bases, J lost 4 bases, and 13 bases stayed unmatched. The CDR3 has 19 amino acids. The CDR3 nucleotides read TGTGCCAGCAGCTTAGCCCCTCCTCTACTAGCGGGGGGACTATACGAGCAGTACTTC. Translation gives CASSLAPPLLAGGLYEQYF.